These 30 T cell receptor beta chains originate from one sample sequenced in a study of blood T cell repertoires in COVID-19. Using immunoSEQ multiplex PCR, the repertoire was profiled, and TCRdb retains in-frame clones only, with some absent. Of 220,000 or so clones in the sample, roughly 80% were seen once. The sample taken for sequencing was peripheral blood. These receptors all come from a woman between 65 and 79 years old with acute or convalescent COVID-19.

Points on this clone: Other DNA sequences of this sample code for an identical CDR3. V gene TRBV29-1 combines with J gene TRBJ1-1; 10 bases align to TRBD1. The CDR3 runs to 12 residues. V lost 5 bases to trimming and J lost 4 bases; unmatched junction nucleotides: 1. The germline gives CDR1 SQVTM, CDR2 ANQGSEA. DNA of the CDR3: TGCAGCGTTCGGACAGGGGGCACTGAAGCTTTCTTT. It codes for CSVRTGGTEAFF. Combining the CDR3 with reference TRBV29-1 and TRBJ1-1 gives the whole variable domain SAVISQKPSRDICQRGTSLTIQCQVDSQVTMMFWYRQQPGQSLTLIATANQGSEATYESGFVIDKFPISRPNLTFSTLTVSNMSPEDSSIYLCSVRTGGTEAFFGQGTRLTVV.

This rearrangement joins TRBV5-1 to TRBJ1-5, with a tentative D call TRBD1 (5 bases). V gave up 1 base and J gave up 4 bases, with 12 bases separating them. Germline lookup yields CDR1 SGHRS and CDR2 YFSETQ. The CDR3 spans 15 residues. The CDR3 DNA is TGCGCCAGCAGCTTGTCGGGAGACAGAAATCAGCCCCAGCATTTT. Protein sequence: CASSLSGDRNQPQHF.

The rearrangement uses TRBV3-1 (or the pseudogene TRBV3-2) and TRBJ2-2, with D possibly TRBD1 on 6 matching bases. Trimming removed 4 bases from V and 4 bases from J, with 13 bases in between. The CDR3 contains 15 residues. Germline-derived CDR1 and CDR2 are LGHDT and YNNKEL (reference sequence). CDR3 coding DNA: TGTGCCAGCAGCCCCTCGGACAGTGGCACCGGGGAGCTGTTTTTT. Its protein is CASSPSDSGTGELFF.

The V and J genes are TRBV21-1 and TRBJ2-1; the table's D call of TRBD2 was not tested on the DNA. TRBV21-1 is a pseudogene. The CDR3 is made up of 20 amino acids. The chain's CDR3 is CASSTWSRTSGMSSYNEQFF. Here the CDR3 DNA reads TGTGCCAGCAGCACCTGGTCGAGGACTAGCGGCATGAGCTCCTACAATGAGCAGTTCTTC.

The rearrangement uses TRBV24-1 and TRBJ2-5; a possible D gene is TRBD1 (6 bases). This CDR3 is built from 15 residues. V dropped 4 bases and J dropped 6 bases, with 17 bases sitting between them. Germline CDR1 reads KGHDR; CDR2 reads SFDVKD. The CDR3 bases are TGTGCCACCAGTGACCTTGGGGACACCTCCCAGACCCAGTACTTC. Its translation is CATSDLGDTSQTQYF.

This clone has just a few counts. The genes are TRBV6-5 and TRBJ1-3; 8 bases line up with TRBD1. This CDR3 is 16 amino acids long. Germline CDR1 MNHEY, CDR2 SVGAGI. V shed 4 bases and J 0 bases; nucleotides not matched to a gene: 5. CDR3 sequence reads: CASSFNRGNSGNTIYF. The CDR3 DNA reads TGTGCCAGCAGTTTTAACAGGGGGAACTCTGGAAACACCATATATTTT.

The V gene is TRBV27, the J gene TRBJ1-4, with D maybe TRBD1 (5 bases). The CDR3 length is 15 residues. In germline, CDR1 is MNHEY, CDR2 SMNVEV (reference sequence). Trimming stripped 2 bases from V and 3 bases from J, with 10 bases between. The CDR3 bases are TGTGCCAGCAGTTTACTGGGGCCCCCTAATGAAAAACTGTTTTTT. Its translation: CASSLLGPPNEKLFF.

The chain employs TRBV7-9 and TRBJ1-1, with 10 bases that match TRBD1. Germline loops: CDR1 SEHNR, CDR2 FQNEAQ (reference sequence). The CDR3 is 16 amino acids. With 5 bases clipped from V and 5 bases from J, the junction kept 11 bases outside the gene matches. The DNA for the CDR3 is TGTGCCAGCAGCGCCGATAAGGACAGGGGGTTTACTGAAGCTTTCTTT. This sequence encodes CASSADKDRGFTEAFF.

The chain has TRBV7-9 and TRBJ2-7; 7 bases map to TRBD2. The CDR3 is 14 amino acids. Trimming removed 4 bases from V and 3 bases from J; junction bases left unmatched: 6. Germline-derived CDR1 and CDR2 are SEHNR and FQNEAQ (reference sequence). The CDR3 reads CASSSSGLLYEQYF. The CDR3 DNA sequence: TGTGCCAGCAGCTCGTCGGGACTACTCTACGAGCAGTACTTC.

The CDR3 bases are TGTGCCAGCAGTCCCCCTGCTAGCGGGAGAATCGGGGAGCTGTTTTTT. Translating gives CASSPPASGRIGELFF. This chain uses TRBV28 with TRBJ2-2, with TRBD2 matching 10 bases. CDR3 size: 16 residues. CDR1 and CDR2 from the germline V gene are MDHEN and SYDVKM. V shed 5 bases and J 7 bases; nucleotides not matched to a gene: 10.

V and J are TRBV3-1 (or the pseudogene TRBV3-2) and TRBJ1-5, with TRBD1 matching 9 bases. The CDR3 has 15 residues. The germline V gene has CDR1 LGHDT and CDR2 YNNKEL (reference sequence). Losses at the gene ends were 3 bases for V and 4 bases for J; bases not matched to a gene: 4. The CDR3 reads CASSQGQGGNQPQHF. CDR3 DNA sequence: TGTGCCAGCAGCCAGGGACAGGGAGGGAATCAGCCCCAGCATTTT.

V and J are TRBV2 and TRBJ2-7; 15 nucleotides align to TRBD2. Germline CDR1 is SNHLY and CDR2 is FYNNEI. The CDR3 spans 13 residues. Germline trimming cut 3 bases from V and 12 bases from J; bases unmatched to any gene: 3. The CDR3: CASSEPGLAGGYF. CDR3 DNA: TGTGCCAGCAGTGAGCCGGGACTAGCGGGAGGGTACTTC. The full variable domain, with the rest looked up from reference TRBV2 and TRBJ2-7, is EPEVTQTPSHQVTQMGQEVILRCVPISNHLYFYWYRQILGQKVEFLVSFYNNEISEKSEIFDDQFSVERPDGSNFTLKIRSTKLEDSAMYFCASSEPGLAGGYFGPGTRLTVT.

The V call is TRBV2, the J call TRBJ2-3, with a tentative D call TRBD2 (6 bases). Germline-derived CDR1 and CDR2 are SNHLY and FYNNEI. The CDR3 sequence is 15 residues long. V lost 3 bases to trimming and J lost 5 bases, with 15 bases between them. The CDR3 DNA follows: TGTGCCAGCAGTGAGGGTAGCGGTGAGGGAGATACGCAGTATTTT. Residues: CASSEGSGEGDTQYF.

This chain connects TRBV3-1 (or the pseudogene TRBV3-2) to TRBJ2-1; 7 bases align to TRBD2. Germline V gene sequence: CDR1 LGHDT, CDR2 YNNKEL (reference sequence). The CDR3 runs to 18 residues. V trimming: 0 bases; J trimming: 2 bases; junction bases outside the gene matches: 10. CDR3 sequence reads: CASSQDLGGAGAYNEQFF. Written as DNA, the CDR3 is TGTGCCAGCAGCCAAGATTTGGGTGGGGCGGGAGCCTACAATGAGCAGTTCTTC.

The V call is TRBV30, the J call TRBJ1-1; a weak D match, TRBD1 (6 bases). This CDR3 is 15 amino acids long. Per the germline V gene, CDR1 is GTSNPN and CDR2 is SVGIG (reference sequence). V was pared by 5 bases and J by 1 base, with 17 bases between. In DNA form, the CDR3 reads TGTGCCTGGCTCCCCGGGGGGACACCGAACACTGAAGCTTTCTTT. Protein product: CAWLPGGTPNTEAFF.

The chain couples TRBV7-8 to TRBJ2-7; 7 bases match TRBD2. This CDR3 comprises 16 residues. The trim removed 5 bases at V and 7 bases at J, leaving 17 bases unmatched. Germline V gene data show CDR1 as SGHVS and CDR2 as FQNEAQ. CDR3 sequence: CASSPNKRTRAGEQYF. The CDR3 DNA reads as TGTGCCAGCAGCCCGAACAAGCGGACCCGAGCGGGAGAGCAGTACTTC.

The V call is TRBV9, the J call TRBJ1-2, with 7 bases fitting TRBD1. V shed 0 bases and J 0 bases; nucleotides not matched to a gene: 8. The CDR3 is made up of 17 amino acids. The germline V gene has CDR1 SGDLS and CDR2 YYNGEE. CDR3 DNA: TGTGCCAGCAGCGTAGCTCCCCCCGGGACAGCTAACTATGGCTACACCTTC. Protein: CASSVAPPGTANYGYTF.

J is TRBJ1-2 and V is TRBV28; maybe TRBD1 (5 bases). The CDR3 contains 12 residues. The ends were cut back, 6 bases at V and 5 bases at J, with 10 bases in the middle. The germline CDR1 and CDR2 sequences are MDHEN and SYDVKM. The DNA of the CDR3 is TGTGCCAGCAGCAGCCAGGGTTATGGCTACACCTTC. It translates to CASSSQGYGYTF.

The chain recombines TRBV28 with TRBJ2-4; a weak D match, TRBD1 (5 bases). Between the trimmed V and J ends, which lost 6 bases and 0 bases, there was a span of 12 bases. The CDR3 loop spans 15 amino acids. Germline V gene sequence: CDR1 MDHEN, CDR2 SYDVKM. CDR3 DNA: TGTGCCAGCAGCCGACAAGGGGTAGCCAAAAACATTCAGTACTTC. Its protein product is CASSRQGVAKNIQYF.

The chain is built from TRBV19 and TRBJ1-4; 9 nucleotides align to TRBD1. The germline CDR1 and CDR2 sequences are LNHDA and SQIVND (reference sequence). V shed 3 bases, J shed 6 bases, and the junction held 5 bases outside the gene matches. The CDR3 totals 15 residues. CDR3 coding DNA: TGTGCCAGTAGTATCGTGGGACAGGGTTATGAAAAACTGTTTTTT. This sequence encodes CASSIVGQGYEKLFF.

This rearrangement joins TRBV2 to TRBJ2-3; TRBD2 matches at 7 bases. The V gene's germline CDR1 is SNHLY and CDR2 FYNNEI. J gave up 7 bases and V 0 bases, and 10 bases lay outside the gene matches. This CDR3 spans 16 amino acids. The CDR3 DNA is TGTGCCAGCAGTGAAGCGCAGAAGAGCGGGACCCATACGCAGTATTTT. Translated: CASSEAQKSGTHTQYF. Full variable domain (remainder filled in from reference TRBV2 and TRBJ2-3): EPEVTQTPSHQVTQMGQEVILRCVPISNHLYFYWYRQILGQKVEFLVSFYNNEISEKSEIFDDQFSVERPDGSNFTLKIRSTKLEDSAMYFCASSEAQKSGTHTQYFGPGTRLTVL.

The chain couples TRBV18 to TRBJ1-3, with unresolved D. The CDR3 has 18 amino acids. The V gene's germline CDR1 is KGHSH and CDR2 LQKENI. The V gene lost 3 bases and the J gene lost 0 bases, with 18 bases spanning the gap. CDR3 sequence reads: CASSPEGGYGSSGNTIYF. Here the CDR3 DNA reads TGTGCCAGCTCACCCGAGGGAGGATACGGATCCTCTGGAAACACCATATATTTT.

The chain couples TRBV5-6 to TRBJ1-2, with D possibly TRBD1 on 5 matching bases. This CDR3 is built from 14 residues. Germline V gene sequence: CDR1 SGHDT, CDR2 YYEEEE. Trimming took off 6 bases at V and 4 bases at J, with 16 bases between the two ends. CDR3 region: CASIRRGVIYGYTF. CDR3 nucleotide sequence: TGTGCCAGCATTCGGCGGGGGGTCATCTATGGCTACACCTTC.

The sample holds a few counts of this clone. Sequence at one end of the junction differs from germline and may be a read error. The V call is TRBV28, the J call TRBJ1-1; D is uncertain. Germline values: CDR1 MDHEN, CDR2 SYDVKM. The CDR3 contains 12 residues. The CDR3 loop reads CASSPGYTAAFF. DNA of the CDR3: TGTGCCAGCAGTCCGGGGTATACTGCAGCTTTCTTT.

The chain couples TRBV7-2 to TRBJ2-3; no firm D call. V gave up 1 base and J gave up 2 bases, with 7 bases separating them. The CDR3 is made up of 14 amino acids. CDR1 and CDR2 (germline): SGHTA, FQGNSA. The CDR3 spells CASSLDSNTDTQYF. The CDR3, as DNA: TGTGCCAGCAGCTTAGATTCTAACACAGATACGCAGTATTTT. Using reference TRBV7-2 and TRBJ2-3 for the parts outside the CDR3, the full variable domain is GAGVSQSPSNKVTEKGKDVELRCDPISGHTALYWYRQSLGQGLEFLIYFQGNSAPDKSGLPSDRFSAERTGGSVSTLTIQRTQQEDSAVYLCASSLDSNTDTQYFGPGTRLTVL.

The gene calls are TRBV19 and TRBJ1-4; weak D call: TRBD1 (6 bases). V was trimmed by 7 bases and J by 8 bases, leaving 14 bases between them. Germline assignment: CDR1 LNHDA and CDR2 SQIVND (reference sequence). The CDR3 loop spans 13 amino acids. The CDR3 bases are TGTGCCAGTAACCCATTTGGACAGGAAAAACTGTTTTTT. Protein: CASNPFGQEKLFF. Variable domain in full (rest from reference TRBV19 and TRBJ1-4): DGGITQSPKYLFRKEGQNVTLSCEQNLNHDAMYWYRQDPGQGLRLIYYSQIVNDFQKGDIAEGYSVSREKKESFPLTVTSAQKNPTAFYLCASNPFGQEKLFFGSGTQLSVL.

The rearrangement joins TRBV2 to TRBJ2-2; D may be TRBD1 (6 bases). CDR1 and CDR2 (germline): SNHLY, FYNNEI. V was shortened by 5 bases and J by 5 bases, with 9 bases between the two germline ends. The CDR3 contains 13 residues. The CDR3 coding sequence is TGTGCCAGCAGTTTGGGACATACCGGGGAGCTGTTTTTT. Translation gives CASSLGHTGELFF.

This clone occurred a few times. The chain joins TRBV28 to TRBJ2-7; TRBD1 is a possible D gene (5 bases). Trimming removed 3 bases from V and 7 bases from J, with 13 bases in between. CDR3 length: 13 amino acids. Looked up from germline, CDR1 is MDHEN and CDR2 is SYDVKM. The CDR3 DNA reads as TGTGCCAGCAGTTTTGGGTCAGGGTTGGAGCAGTACTTC. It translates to CASSFGSGLEQYF.

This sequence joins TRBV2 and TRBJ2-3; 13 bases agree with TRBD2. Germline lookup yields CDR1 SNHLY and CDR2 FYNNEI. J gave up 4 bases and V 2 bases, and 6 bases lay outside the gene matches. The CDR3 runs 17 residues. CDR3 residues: CASSEWTSGSRADTQYF. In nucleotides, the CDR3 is TGTGCCAGCAGTGAATGGACTAGCGGGAGTCGGGCAGATACGCAGTATTTT.

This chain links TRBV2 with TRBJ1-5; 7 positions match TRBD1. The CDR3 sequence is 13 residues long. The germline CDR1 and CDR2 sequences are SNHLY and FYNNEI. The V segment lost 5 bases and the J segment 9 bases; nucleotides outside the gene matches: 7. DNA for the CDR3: TGTGCCAGCAGTTCCCAGGGGGGTCTGCCCCAGCATTTT. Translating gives CASSSQGGLPQHF.